The rows below give T cell receptor beta chains drawn from one sample of a study of blood T cell repertoires in COVID-19. Sequenced by immunoSEQ multiplex PCR; TCRdb stores in-frame clones only, minus some. The sample yields roughly 220,000 clones, around 90% seen once. Sequencing input: PBMCs or T cells enriched from blood (not recorded which). All receptors derive from a woman in her twenties or thirties who had recovered from COVID-19. Both conserved end residues are trimmed from each CDR3. Fields, in order: V gene, J gene, CDR3 protein.

>TRBV27|TRBJ1-1
ASSRQTQTVKGKNTEAF
>TRBV27|TRBJ2-3
ASSLGLAWGADTQY
>TRBV6-6|TRBJ1-6
ASSPSWGVVYNSPLH
>TRBV7-9|TRBJ2-1
ASSFTGGSYNEQF
>TRBV5-1|TRBJ1-6
ASSLGQKNSPLH
>TRBV10-3|TRBJ1-5
AISESTGNQPQH
>TRBV29-1|TRBJ1-1
SVLPGTHFWSNTEAF
>TRBV27|TRBJ2-5
ASSFYDSETQY
>TRBV5-4|TRBJ1-4
ASSLDGEKLF
>TRBV7-9|TRBJ2-5
ASSPRDFQETQY
>TRBV18|TRBJ2-2
ASSTQAGELF
>TRBV5-1|TRBJ2-2
ASSFTGSTGELF
>TRBV7-8|TRBJ1-1
ASSLTGNLNTEAF
>TRBV27|TRBJ1-2
ASSLGQGAYGYT
>TRBV9|TRBJ1-4
ASSVSSGMGEKLF
>TRBV25-1|TRBJ2-2
ASSQMGAQTGELF
>TRBV5-5|TRBJ2-4
ASSEGVLAKNIQY
>TRBV7-2|TRBJ2-7
ASSPRTGIYEQY
>TRBV12-3/TRBV12-4|TRBJ2-3
ASNRGGDTQY
>TRBV7-8|TRBJ2-2
ASSSPGSNTGELF
>TRBV27|TRBJ2-3
ASSVLGTDTQY
>TRBV3-1/TRBV3-2|TRBJ2-5
ASSQRGTGQETQY